This is a list of T cell receptor beta chains from one sample in a study of a mutant IDH1 vaccine in newly diagnosed glioma. These receptors' targets are unknown. Here immunoSEQ multiplex PCR was the method, and the copy in TCRdb shows in-frame clones only, minus some. This table holds approximately 26,000 clones, around 80% found once. The starting material was PBMCs, obtained from a glioma patient whose treatment included an IDH1 peptide vaccine. All receptors derive from a man in his forties or fifties with glioma. Some clones in this sample may be carry-over from other donors' samples. Both conserved end residues are part of each CDR3. Fields, in order: CDR3 protein, CDR3 DNA, clone size, V gene, J gene, D gene. A D gene is named only where the DNA matches it firmly. A row's size may be missing; if present it is once, few, many or a size class.

CDR3: CASSNRHWGSYEQYF
DNA: TGTGCCAGTAGTAATCGACACTGGGGCTCCTACGAGCAGTACTTC
size: once
V: TRBV19
J: TRBJ2-7
D: NA

CDR3: CASSITSGAGETQYF
DNA: TGTGCCAGTAGTATTACCTCCGGAGCGGGAGAGACCCAGTACTTC
size: NA
V: TRBV19
J: TRBJ2-5
D: NA

CDR3: CASSERSRDEAFF
DNA: TGTGCCAGCAGTGAAAGGTCTCGGGACGAAGCTTTCTTT
size: NA
V: TRBV2
J: TRBJ1-1
D: NA

CDR3: CASSPRRESSYEQYF
DNA: TGTGCCAGCTCACCCCGGAGAGAGAGCTCCTACGAGCAGTACTTC
size: NA
V: TRBV18
J: TRBJ2-7
D: NA

CDR3: CASSFTGTSEAFF
DNA: TGTGCCAGCAGCTTTACAGGGACTAGTGAAGCTTTCTTT
size: NA
V: TRBV5-6
J: TRBJ1-1
D: NA

CDR3: CSVEPAAPSTDTQYF
DNA: TGCAGCGTTGAACCCGCTGCCCCTAGCACAGATACGCAGTATTTT
size: once
V: TRBV29-1
J: TRBJ2-3
D: NA

CDR3: CASSRDRGLEEQYF
DNA: TGTGCCAGCAGCCGGGACAGGGGGCTGGAAGAGCAGTACTTC
size: NA
V: TRBV9
J: TRBJ2-7
D: TRBD1

CDR3: CASRRETANSPLHF
DNA: TGTGCCAGCAGGCGCGAGACCGCGAATTCACCCCTCCACTTT
size: few
V: TRBV5-6
J: TRBJ1-6
D: NA

CDR3: CASSDPGTDSTGELFF
DNA: TGCGCCAGCAGTGACCCAGGGACAGACAGCACCGGGGAGCTGTTTTTT
size: NA
V: TRBV10-1
J: TRBJ2-2
D: TRBD1

CDR3: CASNEGKGRGGVNLGTNTEAFF
DNA: TGTGCCAGCAACGAAGGAAAGGGTCGAGGGGGTGTGAATTTGGGGACGAACACTGAAGCTTTCTTT
size: NA
V: TRBV14
J: TRBJ1-1
D: NA

CDR3: CASSLGWIRSLIENTGELFF
DNA: TGCGCCAGCAGCTTGGGCTGGATACGGTCCCTGATTGAAAACACCGGGGAGCTGTTTTTT
size: NA
V: TRBV5-1
J: TRBJ2-2
D: NA

CDR3: CASSYGGGSNQPQHF
DNA: TGTGCCAGCAGTTACGGAGGGGGTAGCAATCAGCCCCAGCATTTT
size: NA
V: TRBV6-6
J: TRBJ1-5
D: NA

CDR3: CASRQGVPGQGEYEQYF
DNA: TGTGCCAGCAGACAAGGCGTTCCGGGACAGGGGGAGTACGAGCAGTACTTC
size: NA
V: TRBV5-4
J: TRBJ2-7
D: TRBD1

CDR3: CASSLATDDRGPNEQYF
DNA: TGTGCCAGCAGCTTAGCCACCGATGACAGGGGGCCCAACGAGCAGTACTTC
size: NA
V: TRBV7-9
J: TRBJ2-7
D: TRBD1

CDR3: CASSQPLRGSNQPQHF
DNA: TGCGCCAGCAGCCAACCTCTGAGGGGTAGCAATCAGCCCCAGCATTTT
size: NA
V: TRBV4-1
J: TRBJ1-5
D: NA

CDR3: CASSLGVVDTEAFF
DNA: TGCGCCAGCAGCTTAGGGGTAGTTGACACTGAAGCTTTCTTT
size: NA
V: TRBV5-1
J: TRBJ1-1
D: NA

CDR3: CASRRLALGDNEQFF
DNA: TGTGCCAGCAGAAGACTCGCCTTAGGGGACAATGAGCAGTTCTTC
size: NA
V: TRBV6-5
J: TRBJ2-1
D: NA

CDR3: CASSEGSPSYEQYF
DNA: TGTGCCAGCAGTGAAGGGTCTCCTTCCTACGAGCAGTACTTC
size: NA
V: TRBV2
J: TRBJ2-7
D: NA

CDR3: CASSAASLNTEAFF
DNA: TGTGCCAGCTCCGCGGCCAGCCTGAACACTGAAGCTTTCTTT
size: few
V: TRBV18
J: TRBJ1-1
D: NA

CDR3: CASSSTGRGTEAFF
DNA: TGTGCCAGCAGTTCGACAGGCAGAGGGACTGAAGCTTTCTTT
size: few
V: TRBV25-1
J: TRBJ1-1
D: NA

CDR3: CATSRGSGGYQETQYF
DNA: TGTGCCACCAGCAGGGGTAGCGGGGGGTACCAAGAGACCCAGTACTTC
size: NA
V: TRBV15
J: TRBJ2-5
D: TRBD2